Below, one T cell receptor beta chain is given with its context. What it recognizes is unknown. The data were taken from a study of a mutant IDH1 vaccine in newly diagnosed glioma. Overall study context: Eight vaccinations went to patients in weeks 1, 3, 5, 7, 11, 15, 19, 23. Treated patients had a mean age of 40.4 years and an approximately 62% male, around 40% female split.

Study outcomes and limitations: Vaccine-induced responses were seen in approximately 92% of patients, spanning several MHC alleles. It seemed that pseudoprogression was not linked to changes in the top peripheral T cell clonotypes.

Sequencing used immunoSEQ multiplex PCR; TCRdb keeps in-frame clones, though not all of them. The data contain 110,000 or so clones, 90% of them singletons. Germline assignment: CDR1 MGHRA and CDR2 YSYEKL. The CDR3 totals 13 residues. Trimming shortened V by 4 bases and J by 4 bases, and 10 bases separated the two germline ends. Indicated time point: week 11, during vaccination. Doses of 300 ug of mutant IDH1 20-mer peptide were given with topical imiquimod. The sequence was obtained from a woman aged 45-60 years with glioma. The chain employs TRBV4-1 and TRBJ1-2; D unresolved. Material: PBMCs, obtained from a glioma patient whose treatment included an IDH1 peptide vaccine. CDR3 coding DNA: TGCGCCAGCAGCCGGGGAACAGCCTATGGCTACACCTTC. Its translation: CASSRGTAYGYTF.